This T cell receptor beta chain derives from a study of blood T cell repertoires in COVID-19. The CDR3 is 17 residues long. The V gene's germline CDR1 is LGHDT and CDR2 YNNKEL (reference sequence). Losses at the gene ends were 0 bases for V and 6 bases for J; bases not matched to a gene: 10. Assay: immunoSEQ multiplex PCR; the TCRdb copy retains only in-frame clones and omits some. The table lists some 170,000 clones, roughly nine tenths of them singletons. This chain joins TRBV3-1 (or the pseudogene TRBV3-2) and TRBJ2-2, with TRBD2 matching 7 bases. The sample comprised peripheral blood. This sequence originates from a man aged 55 to 70 with active or convalescent COVID-19. As DNA, the CDR3 is TGTGCCAGCAGCCAAGATATGCGTCTAGCGGTGGCCGGGGAGCTGTTTTTT. As protein: CASSQDMRLAVAGELFF.